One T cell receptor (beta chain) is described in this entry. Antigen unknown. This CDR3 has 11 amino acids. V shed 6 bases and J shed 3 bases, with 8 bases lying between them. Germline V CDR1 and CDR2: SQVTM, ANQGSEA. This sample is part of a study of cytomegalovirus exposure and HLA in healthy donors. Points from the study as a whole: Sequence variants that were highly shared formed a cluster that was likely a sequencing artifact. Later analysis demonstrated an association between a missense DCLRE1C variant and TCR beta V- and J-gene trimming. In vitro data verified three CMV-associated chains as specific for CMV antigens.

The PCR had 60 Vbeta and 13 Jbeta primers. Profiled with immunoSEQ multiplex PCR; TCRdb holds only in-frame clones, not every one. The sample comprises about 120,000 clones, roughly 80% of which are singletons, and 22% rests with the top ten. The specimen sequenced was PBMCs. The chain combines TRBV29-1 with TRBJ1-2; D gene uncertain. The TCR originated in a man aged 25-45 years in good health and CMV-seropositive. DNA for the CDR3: TGCAGCGTCTCGGGAGACTATGGCTACACCTTC. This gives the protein CSVSGDYGYTF.